This T cell receptor (beta chain) was captured by sequencing in a study of blood T cell repertoires in COVID-19. At the level of the study: COVID-19 samples from acute and convalescent phases originated in the United States, Italy and Spain.

The protocol was immunoSEQ multiplex PCR, while the TCRdb copy is restricted to in-frame clones and leaves out a portion. The table has approximately 280,000 clones, 80% to 90% seen once. The V end was cut by 1 base, the J end by 3 bases, with 9 bases between. This CDR3 contains 14 residues. Germline assignment: CDR1 MGHRA and CDR2 YSYEKL. V usage is TRBV4-1 and J usage is TRBJ1-2, with unresolved D. The sequencing input was peripheral blood. The receptor comes from a woman between 65 and 79 years old with acute or convalescent COVID-19. CDR3 nucleotide sequence: TGCGCCAGCAGCCAAGTTCCAGGCGACTATGGCTACACCTTC. Its protein product is CASSQVPGDYGYTF.